This TCR beta chain comes out of a study of identical twins. Study results and limitations: Researchers caution that invariant MAIT and iNKT cells could partly confound zero-insertion analyses. Donors were not followed over many years; analysis was cross-sectional.

At least ten counts were recorded for this clonotype. Its target is not known. Donors uniformly comprised healthy Caucasians. A single record per CDR3 protein comes from TCRdb applying MiXCR to the 5' RACE reads. The sample consists of around 250,000 distinct CDR3 sequences, 10% to 15% of them appearing once. The data were also submitted as part of a second study, on yellow fever vaccine responses in identical twins.

The TCR sequence derives from a woman aged 18-29 years in good health. The sample consisted of memory (CD45RO+) T cells sorted from blood.

CDR3 coding DNA: TGCGCCAGCACCTTGGCACAGGGGGCTGCTTACGAGCAGTACTTC. Its translation is CASTLAQGAAYEQYF. The chain is built from TRBV10-2 and TRBJ2-7, with 9 bases fitting TRBD1. Germline loops: CDR1 WSHSY, CDR2 SAAADI. The V gene end was trimmed by 7 bases and the J gene end by 4 bases; junction bases not matched to a gene: 11. The CDR3 spans 15 residues.